The table lists the clone carrying this T cell receptor beta chain with many counts. The antigen is unknown. Patients counted as stable if ophthalmopathy did not develop within 18 months. Fresh 10 ml peripheral blood yielded PBMCs. The sample belongs to a study of T cells in Graves' hyperthyroidism and ophthalmopathy. This CDR3 has 15 residues. Germline loops: CDR1 WSHSY, CDR2 SAAADI. The germline V and J ends were trimmed by 0 bases and 1 base, with 10 bases remaining between them. Amplified regions were TCR beta CDR3 sequences from RNA transcripts. The primer set for the first-round RT-PCR of the TCR CDR3 was HTBI. MiXCR, applied by TCRdb to the multiplex PCR reads, yields one record per CDR3 protein. The sample has just under 750,000 distinct CDR3 sequences, about a third seen once. Study findings and constraints: Among clonotypes expanded in thyroid above 0.001, most were also found in blood.

Sequenced material: blood. The chain is built from TRBV10-2 and TRBJ2-7; D perhaps matches TRBD1 (6 bases). The TCR comes from a woman in her thirties or forties with Graves' hyperthyroidism. The CDR3 coding sequence is TGCGCCAGCAGTGAGTCGAGTGACAGGTCCTACGAGCAGTACTTC. Translation: CASSESSDRSYEQYF.